These 5 T cell receptor beta chains were all obtained from the same sample, sequenced in a study of cytomegalovirus exposure and HLA in healthy donors (dated by TCRdb to about 2017). Libraries came from the immunoSEQ multiplex PCR assay. For the multiplex PCR, a mixture combining 60 forward primers for TCR Vbeta segments and 13 reverse primers for TCR Jbeta segments was used. In its TCRdb copy, this immuneACCESS table keeps in-frame sequences only and misses some clones. Where compared with another copy, unresolved V genes explain less than half of these, and the others have no known cause. Present in this sample are more than 150,000 clones, about 82% of which were seen just once. The ten largest clones represent roughly 1.6% of the sample. What was sequenced was PBMCs. These receptor sequences come from a man between 18 and 35 years old in good health and CMV-seronegative.

V and J are TRBV30 and TRBJ1-2; 9 bases line up with TRBD1. The CDR3 runs 14 residues. Germline V gene data show CDR1 as GTSNPN and CDR2 as SVGIG (reference sequence). V trimming: 3 bases; J trimming: 4 bases; junction bases outside the gene matches: 6. The CDR3 region has the DNA TGTGCCTGGAGCGGACAGGGGCGGGGCTATGGCTACACCTTC. Amino acid sequence: CAWSGQGRGYGYTF.

The rearrangement joins TRBV29-1 to TRBJ1-2; 8 bases map to TRBD1. Germline loops: CDR1 SQVTM, CDR2 ANQGSEA. The length of the CDR3 is 14 residues. V lost 6 bases and J lost 3; bases outside the gene matches: 9. CDR3 amino acids: CSVGTGGWDYGYTF. In nucleotides, the CDR3 is TGCAGCGTAGGGACAGGCGGCTGGGACTATGGCTACACCTTC.

This chain joins TRBV9 and TRBJ2-5; a possible D gene is TRBD1 (5 bases). Germline V gives CDR1 SGDLS, CDR2 YYNGEE. The V end was cut by 4 bases, the J end by 5 bases, with 18 bases between. The CDR3 has 15 amino acids. The CDR3 region is CASSSRRTGAETQYF. The CDR3 DNA follows: TGTGCCAGCAGCTCCAGGCGTACTGGGGCCGAGACCCAGTACTTC.

V gene TRBV2 combines with J gene TRBJ2-3, with 9 bases matching TRBD2. The CDR3 contains 14 residues. From germline, CDR1 is SNHLY and CDR2 FYNNEI. Trimming at V came to 5 bases and at J to 9 bases, leaving 9 bases not matched to a gene. This chain's CDR3 is CASSLAGLLGTQYF. CDR3 in DNA: TGTGCCAGCAGTCTAGCGGGGTTACTGGGGACGCAGTATTTT.

V is TRBV15 and J is TRBJ1-5, with a possible D match to TRBD1 (5 bases). The CDR3 extends over 13 amino acids. CDR1 LNHNV and CDR2 YYDKDF come from the germline V gene (reference sequence). V shed 1 base and J shed 6 bases, with 7 bases lying between them. The CDR3 DNA follows: TGTGCCACCAGCAGAGTAGGGGCTCAGCCCCAGCATTTT. Residues: CATSRVGAQPQHF.